This TCR beta chain appears in the sequencing data of a study of technical replicates of blood from several donors. This table comes from immunoSEQ multiplex PCR, and its TCRdb copy is limited to in-frame clones, with some not included. The table lists around 72,000 clones, nearly 99% of them singletons. Per germline, CDR1 MGHRA and CDR2 YSYEKL. The V gene lost 1 base and the J gene lost 6 bases, with 19 bases spanning the gap. The CDR3 spans 17 residues. This clonotype originated in a human donor in good health. The chain joins TRBV4-1 to TRBJ2-1; possible D gene TRBD2, 6 bases. Source material: T cells isolated from PBMCs. DNA for the CDR3: TGCGCCAGCAGCCAAGTGCCCGGGACTTCCTCCGCCAATGAGCAGTTCTTC. Its translation: CASSQVPGTSSANEQFF.